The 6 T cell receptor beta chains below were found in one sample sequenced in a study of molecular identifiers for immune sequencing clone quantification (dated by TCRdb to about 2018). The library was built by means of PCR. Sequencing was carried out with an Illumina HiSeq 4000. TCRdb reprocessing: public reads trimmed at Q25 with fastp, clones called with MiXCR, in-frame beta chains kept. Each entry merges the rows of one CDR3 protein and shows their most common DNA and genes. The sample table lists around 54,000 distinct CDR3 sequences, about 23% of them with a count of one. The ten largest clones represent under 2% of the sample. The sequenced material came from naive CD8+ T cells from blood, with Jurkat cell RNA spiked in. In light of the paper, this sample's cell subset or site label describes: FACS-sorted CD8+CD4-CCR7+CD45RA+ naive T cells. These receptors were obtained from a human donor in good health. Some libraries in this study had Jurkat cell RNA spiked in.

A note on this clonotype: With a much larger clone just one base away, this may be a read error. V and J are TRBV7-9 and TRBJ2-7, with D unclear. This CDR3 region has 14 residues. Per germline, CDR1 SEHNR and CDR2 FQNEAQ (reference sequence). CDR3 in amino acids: CARSLALSSYEQYF. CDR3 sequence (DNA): TGTGCCCGCAGCTTAGCCCTCAGCTCCTACGAGCAGTACTTC.

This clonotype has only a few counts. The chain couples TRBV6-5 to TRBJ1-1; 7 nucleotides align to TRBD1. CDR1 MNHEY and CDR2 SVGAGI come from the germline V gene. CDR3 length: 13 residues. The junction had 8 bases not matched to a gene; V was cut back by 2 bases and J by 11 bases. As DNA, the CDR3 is TGTGCCAGCAGTTACATCAAGGGGGCGGAGGCTTTCTTT. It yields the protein CASSYIKGAEAFF.

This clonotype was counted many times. The CDR3 DNA sequence: TGTGCCAGCAGCGCCGGAGTGGGGGTCGAAGCTTTCTTT. As protein: CASSAGVGVEAFF. This chain links TRBV9 with TRBJ1-1, with D possibly matching TRBD1 (5 bases). Trimming took off 3 bases at V and 8 bases at J, with 14 bases between the two ends. The CDR3 covers 13 residues. Germline CDR1 and CDR2: SGDLS and YYNGEE.

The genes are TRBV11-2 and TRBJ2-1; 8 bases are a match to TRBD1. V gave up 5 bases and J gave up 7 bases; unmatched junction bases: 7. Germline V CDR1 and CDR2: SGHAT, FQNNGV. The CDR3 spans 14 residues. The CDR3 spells CASSPQGAANEQFF. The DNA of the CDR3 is TGTGCCAGCAGCCCCCAGGGGGCTGCGAATGAGCAGTTCTTC.

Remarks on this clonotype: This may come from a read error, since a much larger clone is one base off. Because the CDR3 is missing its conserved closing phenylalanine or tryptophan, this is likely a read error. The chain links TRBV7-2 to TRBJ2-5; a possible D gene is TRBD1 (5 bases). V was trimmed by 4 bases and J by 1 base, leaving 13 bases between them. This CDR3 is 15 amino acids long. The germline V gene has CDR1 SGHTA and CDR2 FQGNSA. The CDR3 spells CASSSGHSTQETQYI. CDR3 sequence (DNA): TGTGCCAGCAGCTCAGGACACAGTACCCAAGAGACCCAGTACATC.

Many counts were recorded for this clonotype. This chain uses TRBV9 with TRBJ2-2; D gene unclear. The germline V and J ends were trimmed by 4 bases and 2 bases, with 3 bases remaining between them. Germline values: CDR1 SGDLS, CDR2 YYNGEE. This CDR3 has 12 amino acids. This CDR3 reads CASSINTGELFF. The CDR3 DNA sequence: TGTGCCAGCAGCATTAACACCGGGGAGCTGTTTTTT.